These 24 T cell receptor beta chains were sequenced from one sample in a study of blood T cells in healthy people across ages. The use of a sample-barcoded 5' primer and a J-beta primer mix characterized a second PCR of roughly 6 to 11 cycles. TCRdb ran MiXCR on the 5' RACE reads and lists one entry per CDR3 protein. The sample records 790,000 or so distinct CDR3 sequences, 46% being singletons. The specimen was blood. These receptors came from a man older than 75 in good health.

V is TRBV29-1 and J is TRBJ1-4; weak D call: TRBD1 (5 bases). The CDR3 extends over 16 amino acids. The V end lost 0 bases, the J end lost 7 bases, and 18 bases lay between the germline ends. The germline gives CDR1 SQVTM, CDR2 ANQGSEA. The CDR3: CSVEDPRLGTGEKLFF. The CDR3 DNA follows: TGCAGCGTTGAAGATCCGCGACTGGGGACTGGTGAAAAACTGTTTTTT.

This CDR3 is CASSPHRAPTEAFF. The CDR3 DNA is TGTGCCAGCAGCCCACACAGGGCGCCCACTGAAGCTTTCTTT. This rearrangement joins TRBV6-2 or TRBV6-3 to TRBJ1-1; D is perhaps TRBD1 (6 bases). CDR3 length equals 14 residues. Between the trimmed V and J ends, which lost 6 bases and 4 bases, there was a span of 15 bases. Germline V gene data show CDR1 as MNHEY and CDR2 as SVGEGT.

The chain has TRBV12-5 and TRBJ1-5; 12 bases are a match to TRBD1. The CDR3 has 18 residues. Trimming cost V 0 bases and J 4 bases; bases outside gene matches: 7. Germline loops: CDR1 LGHNT, CDR2 FRNRAP. The CDR3 here is CASGLVPGTGGANQPQHF. The CDR3 nucleotides read TGTGCTAGTGGTTTGGTCCCCGGGACAGGGGGCGCGAATCAGCCCCAGCATTTT.

A few counts support this clonotype. This rearrangement joins TRBV11-2 to TRBJ1-1; a possible D gene is TRBD1 (5 bases). This CDR3 has 15 amino acids. Germline V gives CDR1 SGHAT, CDR2 FQNNGV. V was shortened by 5 bases and J by 0 bases, with 13 bases between the two germline ends. For the CDR3, the DNA is TGTGCCAGCAGCCGAACAGGATACATGAACACTGAAGCTTTCTTT. Encoded protein: CASSRTGYMNTEAFF.

The chain recombines TRBV7-2 with TRBJ2-1; perhaps TRBD1 as D (8 bases). Gene TRBJ2-7 matches the end of the DNA better, so the J call may be wrong. Germline V CDR1 and CDR2: SGHTA, FQGNSA. The length of the CDR3 is 16 residues. The CDR3 spells CASSLEQGGIYNEQYF. CDR3 in DNA: TGTGCCAGCAGCTTAGAACAGGGGGGGATTTACAATGAGCAGTACTTC.

This clonotype showed up just a few times. The V and J genes are TRBV9 and TRBJ2-1, with 7 bases identical to TRBD1. The CDR3 covers 15 residues. CDR1 and CDR2 (germline): SGDLS, YYNGEE. Unmatched junction bases numbered 7, after V lost 3 bases and J lost 4 bases. DNA of the CDR3: TGTGCCAGCAGCGCCCGACAGGGTGGTTACAATGAGCAGTTCTTC. Translating gives CASSARQGGYNEQFF.

V and J are TRBV3-1 and TRBJ2-1, with D maybe TRBD2 (6 bases). Germline assignment: CDR1 LGHDT and CDR2 YNNKEL (reference sequence). The ends were cut back, 3 bases at V and 7 bases at J, with 13 bases in the middle. The CDR3 length is 14 residues. The CDR3 sequence is CASSQTEGSNEQFF. CDR3 DNA sequence: TGTGCCAGCAGCCAGACGGAGGGATCTAATGAGCAGTTCTTC.

The genes are TRBV28 and TRBJ1-1; D not certain. Germline CDR1 reads MDHEN; CDR2 reads SYDVKM. The CDR3 has 13 amino acids. Trimming left V 6 bases short and J 7 bases short, with 15 bases between. The CDR3 coding sequence is TGTGCCAGCAGCCGCCCTCGGGTGAGTGAAGCTTTCTTT. This codes for CASSRPRVSEAFF.

This chain uses TRBV13 with TRBJ2-3; TRBD2 matches 14 bases. V was pared by 0 bases and J by 6 bases, with 8 bases of the junction left unmatched. In germline, CDR1 is PRHDT, CDR2 FYEKMQ (reference sequence). This CDR3 contains 18 residues. CDR3 protein: CASSLGLGLAGGGDTQYF. CDR3 DNA sequence: TGTGCCAGCAGCTTAGGCCTCGGACTAGCGGGAGGAGGGGATACGCAGTATTTT.

In regard to this clonotype: A much bigger clone sits one base away, suggesting this may be a read error. This chain links TRBV5-1 with TRBJ2-1; 10 bases line up with TRBD2. Germline lookup yields CDR1 SGHRS and CDR2 YFSETQ. The CDR3 runs 13 residues. V lost 5 bases, J lost 12 bases, and 8 bases stayed unmatched. CDR3 region: CASRASGSRVQFF. CDR3 DNA: TGCGCCAGCAGGGCTAGCGGGAGTCGGGTGCAGTTCTTC.

In its sample, this clonotype was seen many times. The V and J genes are TRBV7-2 and TRBJ2-1; TRBD2 might be the D (6 bases). The CDR3 consists of 16 residues. Germline V gene sequence: CDR1 SGHTA, CDR2 FQGNSA. V was pared by 1 base and J by 0 bases, with 10 bases between. The chain's CDR3 is CASSLDFGSSYNEQFF. CDR3 nucleotides: TGTGCCAGCAGCTTAGATTTCGGGAGCTCCTACAATGAGCAGTTCTTC.

This chain uses TRBV20-1 with TRBJ2-5; D might be TRBD2 (5 bases). CDR1 and CDR2 (germline): DFQATT, SNEGSKA (reference sequence). V lost 0 bases to trimming and J lost 1 base, with 12 bases between them. The CDR3 runs 15 residues. For the CDR3, the DNA is TGCAGTGCTAGAGATGAGGGAGAAGTCCAAGAGACCCAGTACTTC. This gives the protein CSARDEGEVQETQYF.

This clonotype has a count of ten or more. This rearrangement joins TRBV5-6 to TRBJ2-7, with a weak D call TRBD2 (6 bases). The CDR3 consists of 13 residues. CDR1 SGHDT and CDR2 YYEEEE come from the germline V gene. The ends were cut back, 3 bases at V and 2 bases at J, with 9 bases in the middle. The CDR3 DNA sequence: TGTGCCAGCAGCTATCGGGGGACCTACGAGCAGTACTTC. It encodes CASSYRGTYEQYF.

Concerning this clonotype itself: At one end, the junction sequence differs from germline, possibly due to a read error. This chain uses TRBV12-3 or TRBV12-4 with TRBJ2-7, with 7 bases aligning to TRBD1. The CDR3 has 15 residues. Here the CDR3 reads CACSFATGRYYEQYF. The CDR3 nucleotides are TGTGCCTGCAGTTTCGCGACAGGGCGTTACTACGAGCAGTACTTC.

This clonotype was found a few times. This chain uses TRBV5-1 with TRBJ2-7, with TRBD2 identical over 7 bases. The CDR3 has 14 residues. Germline V gene data show CDR1 as SGHRS and CDR2 as YFSETQ. V lost 0 bases to trimming and J lost 6 bases; unmatched junction nucleotides: 6. The CDR3 is CASSLDGGEGEQYF. For the CDR3, the DNA is TGCGCCAGCAGCTTGGATGGCGGGGAGGGCGAGCAGTACTTC. Supplemented by reference TRBV5-1 and TRBJ2-7, the full variable domain reads KAGVTQTPRYLIKTRGQQVTLSCSPISGHRSVSWYQQTPGQGLQFLFEYFSETQRNKGNFPGRFSGRQFSNSRSEMNVSTLELGDSALYLCASSLDGGEGEQYFGPGTRLTVT.

V gene TRBV15 combines with J gene TRBJ2-7; TRBD2 matches 8 bases. The DNA end is more similar to TRBJ2-4, so the J call may be wrong. CDR1 is LNHNV and CDR2 is YYDKDF in the germline V gene (reference sequence). The CDR3 is 17 amino acids. CDR3 DNA sequence: TGTGCCACCAGCAGAGTACGGGTAGCGGGATTCAAAAACATTCAGTACTTC. It yields the protein CATSRVRVAGFKNIQYF.

As for this clonotype: Mismatch with germline at one junction end may stem from a read error. This chain connects TRBV10-3 to TRBJ2-1, with no clear D. The CDR3 spans 14 residues. Germline V gives CDR1 ENHRY, CDR2 SYGVKD. CDR3: CAVSLTDSYNEQFF. The CDR3 DNA reads TGTGCCGTCAGCCTGACCGACTCCTACAATGAGCAGTTCTTC.

The CDR3 region has the DNA TGTGCCAGCAGCCAAGTAAAACGGTATGAGCAGTTCTTC. This codes for CASSQVKRYEQFF. The chain employs TRBV3-1 and TRBJ2-1; D not resolved. The CDR3 is made up of 13 amino acids. Trimming took 1 base from V and 8 from J, leaving 9 bases between them. Per germline, CDR1 LGHDT and CDR2 YNNKEL (reference sequence).

The chain carries TRBV11-3 and TRBJ2-3; 7 nucleotides match TRBD2. In germline, CDR1 is SGHNT, CDR2 YENEEA. J lost 6 bases, V lost 1 base, and 4 bases had no gene match. The CDR3 length is 14 residues. The CDR3 loop is CASSLVTSADTQYF. CDR3 in DNA: TGTGCCAGCAGCTTAGTCACTAGCGCCGATACGCAGTATTTT.

The CDR3, as DNA: TGTGCCAGCAGTTACCGCCAGTATAGCAATCAGCCCCAGCATTTT. This sequence encodes CASSYRQYSNQPQHF. This chain joins TRBV6-5 and TRBJ1-5; D remains unclear. The V end lost 2 bases, the J end lost 0 bases, and 8 bases lay between the germline ends. This CDR3 has 15 amino acids. CDR1 MNHEY and CDR2 SVGAGI come from the germline V gene.

On this clonotype itself: This sequence may be a read error, since a much larger clone differs from it by one base. The rearrangement uses TRBV10-3 and TRBJ2-4; D is ambiguous. The J call may not be correct, given that the DNA end is closer to TRBJ2-5. The CDR3 extends over 14 amino acids. Germline V CDR1 and CDR2: ENHRY, SYGVKD. CDR3: CAISEFGNLETQYF. Written as DNA, the CDR3 is TGTGCCATCAGTGAGTTTGGGAACCTGGAGACCCAGTACTTC.

The chain links TRBV20-1 to TRBJ2-1; D ambiguous. Germline V gene lookup returns CDR1 DFQATT and CDR2 SNEGSKA (reference sequence). CDR3 length equals 15 residues. The ends were cut back, 5 bases at V and 0 bases at J, with 14 bases in the middle. CDR3 DNA sequence: TGCAGTGCTCCACAGCCAGCAGTCTCCTACAATGAGCAGTTCTTC. Encoded protein: CSAPQPAVSYNEQFF.

The CDR3 DNA sequence: TGCGCCAGCAGCTCTGGACAGGTATGGGGTACGCAGTATTTT. Encoded protein: CASSSGQVWGTQYF. This rearrangement joins TRBV5-1 to TRBJ2-3; 7 bases agree with TRBD1. V gave up 3 bases and J gave up 8 bases; unmatched junction bases: 9. The CDR3 runs to 14 residues. Germline CDR1 is SGHRS and CDR2 is YFSETQ.

As for this clonotype: The junction departs from germline at one end; a sequencing error may be responsible. The CDR3 DNA is TGTGCCGGCAGCGTAGGTACCCCCCCTCCGGGACTAGCGCAATATGGCACAGATACGCAGTATTTT. It translates to CAGSVGTPPPGLAQYGTDTQYF. The V gene is TRBV9, the J gene TRBJ2-3; 10 nucleotides line up with TRBD2. CDR3 length equals 22 residues. Germline CDR1 SGDLS, CDR2 YYNGEE.